Below, 18 T cell receptor beta chains from the same sample are listed, as sequenced in a study of regulatory T cells in long-lasting Graves disease. As for time point: persistent/refractory GD, antithyroid drugs over 5 years with positive TRAb. There was RNA extracted from PBMCs, and the TCR library was made from it. To make TCR beta libraries, researchers used iRepertoire HTBI primers and Arm-PCR of CDR3 regions. TCRdb processed the multiplex PCR reads anew with MiXCR; each CDR3 protein has one entry. The table has hundreds of thousands of distinct CDR3 sequences, about 32% seen once. Sequenced here: peripheral blood mononuclear cells (PBMCs), sampled when the disease was refractory, from a patient treated with antithyroid drugs. The receptors come from a female donor with Graves disease.

This clonotype was counted between two and nine times. The chain couples TRBV7-2 to TRBJ1-5; 10 bases map to TRBD1. This CDR3 has 16 amino acids. CDR1 is SGHTA and CDR2 is FQGNSA in the germline V gene. V lost 5 bases to trimming and J lost 1 base; unmatched junction nucleotides: 5. DNA for the CDR3: TGTGCCAGCAGCACGACAGGGGGCGAGAGCAATCAGCCCCAGCATTTT. It translates to CASSTTGGESNQPQHF. The whole variable domain, remainder taken from reference TRBV7-2 and TRBJ1-5, is GAGVSQSPSNKVTEKGKDVELRCDPISGHTALYWYRQSLGQGLEFLIYFQGNSAPDKSGLPSDRFSAERTGGSVSTLTIQRTQQEDSAVYLCASSTTGGESNQPQHFGDGTRLSIL.

The chain combines TRBV6-2 or TRBV6-3 with TRBJ2-7; a possible D gene is TRBD1 (5 bases). This CDR3 contains 17 residues. Germline loops: CDR1 MNHEY, CDR2 SVGEGT. Trimming stripped 2 bases from V and 6 bases from J, with 23 bases between. CDR3 region: CASSYTRDSLGKVEQYF. CDR3 sequence (DNA): TGTGCCAGCAGTTACACCCGCGACAGTCTGGGGAAGGTCGAGCAGTACTTC.

J is TRBJ1-3 and V is TRBV12-3 or TRBV12-4; no clear D. The V end lost 7 bases, the J end lost 0 bases, and 13 bases lay between the germline ends. The CDR3 sequence is 15 residues long. The CDR3 DNA is TGTGCCAGCATCGAGACGTGGAGCTCTGGAAACACCATATATTTT. It specifies CASIETWSSGNTIYF.

The chain combines TRBV20-1 with TRBJ1-1; D possibly corresponds to TRBD1 (5 bases). Germline V gene data show CDR1 as DFQATT and CDR2 as SNEGSKA (reference sequence). The CDR3 runs to 11 residues. Trimming left V 3 bases short and J 5 bases short, with 7 bases between. This CDR3 is CSARAGTEAFF. The DNA of the CDR3 is TGCAGTGCTAGGGCAGGGACTGAAGCTTTCTTT.

The chain uses TRBV28 and TRBJ1-5, with 9 bases matching TRBD1. After removal of 6 bases from V and 0 bases from J, the junction contained 15 bases not matched to a gene. Per germline, CDR1 MDHEN and CDR2 SYDVKM. This CDR3 has 19 residues. For the CDR3, the DNA is TGTGCCAGCAGGTACCCCGGGACAGGGACCCGCTATAGCAATCAGCCCCAGCATTTT. Its protein product is CASRYPGTGTRYSNQPQHF.

CDR3 coding DNA: TGTGCCAGCAGTTCGAGGAATGAAGCTTTCTTT. It yields the protein CASSSRNEAFF. This chain links TRBV27 with TRBJ1-1; D unclear. This CDR3 has 11 residues. CDR1 MNHEY and CDR2 SMNVEV come from the germline V gene (reference sequence). V lost 4 bases, J lost 7 bases, and 7 bases lay in between.

The chain combines TRBV30 with TRBJ2-2; D is undetermined. The CDR3 contains 12 residues. Trimming took off 5 bases at V and 8 bases at J, with 12 bases between the two ends. CDR1 is GTSNPN and CDR2 is SVGIG in the germline V gene (reference sequence). The CDR3 DNA follows: TGTGCCTGGGGGTCCCAGACTGGGGAGCTGTTTTTT. It specifies CAWGSQTGELFF.

V and J are TRBV5-1 and TRBJ1-3, with a weak D call TRBD1 (6 bases). The germline V and J ends were trimmed by 4 bases and 3 bases, with 11 bases remaining between them. CDR3 length: 14 amino acids. Looked up from germline, CDR1 is SGHRS and CDR2 is YFSETQ. CDR3 region: CASSPGGLGNTIYF. CDR3 DNA: TGCGCCAGCAGCCCGGGGGGGCTTGGAAACACCATATATTTT. Full variable domain (outside the CDR3, taken from reference TRBV5-1 and TRBJ1-3): KAGVTQTPRYLIKTRGQQVTLSCSPISGHRSVSWYQQTPGQGLQFLFEYFSETQRNKGNFPGRFSGRQFSNSRSEMNVSTLELGDSALYLCASSPGGLGNTIYFGEGSWLTVV.

This clonotype came up a few times. The J gene is TRBJ1-1, the V gene TRBV5-1; 8 nucleotides agree with TRBD1. Germline V gene lookup returns CDR1 SGHRS and CDR2 YFSETQ. The CDR3 is 16 residues long. V was pared by 3 bases and J by 3 bases, with 10 bases of the junction left unmatched. The CDR3 loop reads CASSSLRGRGDTEAFF. The DNA for the CDR3 is TGCGCCAGCAGCTCCCTCAGGGGGCGAGGGGACACTGAAGCTTTCTTT.

V gene TRBV5-5 combines with J gene TRBJ2-7, with 8 bases matching TRBD1. The CDR3 totals 15 residues. Germline CDR1 is SGHKS and CDR2 is YYEKEE (reference sequence). V trimming: 0 bases; J trimming: 5 bases; junction bases outside the gene matches: 7. In nucleotides, the CDR3 is TGTGCCAGCAGCTTGGCGGGCCAGGGGGCAAACGAGCAGTACTTC. Protein: CASSLAGQGANEQYF.

This clonotype was counted a few times. The CDR3 DNA is TGTGCCAGCAGCCAAGATCAATCTAGCGGGAGGGGGGAGCAGTACTTC. This sequence encodes CASSQDQSSGRGEQYF. J is TRBJ2-7 and V is TRBV3-1, with TRBD2 identical over 12 bases. With V trimmed by 0 bases and J by 7 bases, 7 bases remained unmatched. Germline lookup yields CDR1 LGHDT and CDR2 YNNKEL (reference sequence). The CDR3 extends over 16 amino acids.

This clonotype appeared a few times. Only one base separates this from a far larger clonotype, so it likely reflects a read error. The chain links TRBV11-3 to TRBJ2-5; 9 bases are shared with TRBD2. Germline-derived CDR1 and CDR2 are SGHNT and YENEEA. The CDR3 spans 16 residues. The trim removed 0 bases at V and 7 bases at J, leaving 9 bases unmatched. CDR3 protein: CASSLEGASGMRTQYF. The CDR3 nucleotides are TGTGCCAGCAGCTTAGAGGGGGCTAGCGGGATGCGGACCCAGTACTTC.

This clonotype was detected ten times or more. CDR3 in DNA: TGTGCCAGCAGGGAGGGGGGGCGCGATGGCTACACCTTC. It encodes CASREGGRDGYTF. V is TRBV6-1 and J is TRBJ1-2, with a possible D match to TRBD1 (6 bases). The germline gives CDR1 MNHNS, CDR2 SASEGT. V lost 6 bases and J 6 bases, leaving 14 bases between the germline ends. The CDR3 loop spans 13 amino acids.

This chain connects TRBV2 to TRBJ2-7; a possible D gene is TRBD2 (5 bases). The CDR3 has 13 amino acids. With 3 bases removed from V and 4 bases from J, the gap between germline ends came to 10 bases. Germline loops: CDR1 SNHLY, CDR2 FYNNEI. This CDR3 is CASSDILDYEQYF. In DNA, the CDR3 is TGTGCCAGCAGTGACATACTAGATTACGAGCAGTACTTC.

This sequence joins TRBV5-1 and TRBJ1-2; TRBD1 matches 8 bases. This CDR3 is 15 amino acids long. Germline V CDR1 and CDR2: SGHRS, YFSETQ. After removal of 1 base from V and 4 bases from J, the junction contained 6 bases not matched to a gene. CDR3 residues: CASSLTGQEVYGYTF. The CDR3 region has the DNA TGCGCCAGCAGCTTGACGGGACAGGAAGTCTATGGCTACACCTTC.

Only a few counts were recorded for this clonotype. The chain combines TRBV28 with TRBJ1-3; no clear D gene. Germline V gene sequence: CDR1 MDHEN, CDR2 SYDVKM. V was trimmed by 6 bases and J by 0 bases, leaving 12 bases between them. This CDR3 contains 15 residues. CDR3 residues: CASRLTALSGNTIYF. CDR3 coding DNA: TGTGCCAGCAGATTAACAGCACTCTCTGGAAACACCATATATTTT.

This clonotype was seen ten or more times. The J gene is TRBJ2-7, the V gene TRBV6-5; D remains ambiguous. Between the trimmed V and J ends, which lost 2 bases and 2 bases, there was a span of 10 bases. Germline CDR1 is MNHEY and CDR2 is SVGAGI. The CDR3 is made up of 14 amino acids. The CDR3 DNA reads as TGTGCCAGCAGTTACGGAGCCGGTACCTACGAGCAGTACTTC. The encoded protein is CASSYGAGTYEQYF.

The J gene is TRBJ2-2, the V gene TRBV11-3; 8 bases match TRBD2. The CDR3 covers 14 residues. The germline V gene has CDR1 SGHNT and CDR2 YENEEA. J gave up 7 bases and V 4 bases, and 5 bases lay outside the gene matches. In DNA, the CDR3 is TGTGCCAGCAGCTACCTAGCGGGTAACGGGGAGCTGTTTTTT. Amino acid sequence: CASSYLAGNGELFF.